A selection of T cell receptor beta chains follows, all from one sample in a study of CD8 T cells in Susac syndrome. TCRdb re-derived calls from the immunoSEQ multiplex PCR reads in MiXCR, one entry per CDR3 protein. Among over 300,000 distinct CDR3 sequences listed, 92% were seen once. The sequenced material came from CD4+ T cells from PBMCs. The source of these receptors is a human donor with multiple sclerosis. Each CDR3 is given with its conserved first and last residue. Fields, in order: J gene, D gene, clone size, V gene, CDR3 DNA, CDR3 protein. A D gene is named only where the DNA matches it firmly. Size is stated for part of the rows, as once, few or many counts, or as a class when the clone is expanded.

TRBJ1-3 - once TRBV25-1 TGTGCCAGCAGTGAATCTCTGGGGGACGGAAACACCATATATTTT CASSESLGDGNTIYF
TRBJ2-2 - - TRBV6-1 TGTGCCAGCAGGCTAAGGACGGCGAACACCGGGGAGCTGTTTTTT CASRLRTANTGELFF
TRBJ2-5 - few TRBV2 TGTGCCAGCAGTGAACTACGGGGTTCCGAGACCCAGTACTTC CASSELRGSETQYF
TRBJ2-7 - - TRBV6-8 TGTGCCAGCAGTTTAGGCGGGCAGGACTACGAGCAGTACTTC CASSLGGQDYEQYF
TRBJ2-7 - - TRBV3-1 TGTGCCAGCAGCCAAGATGGCGGCAGTTACGAGCAGTACTTC CASSQDGGSYEQYF
TRBJ2-7 - - TRBV5-6 TGTGCCAGCAGCTTATCCTTTCCAGGGTCTAACTACGAGCAGTACTTC CASSLSFPGSNYEQYF
TRBJ1-3 - - TRBV5-1 TGCGCCAGCAGCTTGTTGGGTAATTCAGAGTTTGGAAACACCATATATTTT CASSLLGNSEFGNTIYF
TRBJ1-1 - - TRBV6-2/TRBV6-3 TGTGCCAGCAGTTACGCGGGTCGGGTAGCGGAAGCTTTCTTT CASSYAGRVAEAFF
TRBJ2-3 - - TRBV27 TGTGCCAGCAGTTCTGGGGGGAGCACAGATACGCAGTATTTT CASSSGGSTDTQYF
TRBJ2-7 - - TRBV9 TGTGCCAGCAGCGCCCACTCGGGACGGACCTACGAGCAGTACTTC CASSAHSGRTYEQYF
TRBJ1-1 TRBD1 - TRBV30 TGTGCCTGGAGTGTCTCGTCGCGGACAGGGGAGGCTTTCTTT CAWSVSSRTGEAFF
TRBJ2-1 - - TRBV3-1 TGTGCCAGCAGCTCCGGACTGTCCAATGAGCAGTTCTTC CASSSGLSNEQFF
TRBJ1-1 TRBD1 - TRBV5-1 TGCGCCAGCAGCGGGACAGGGGCGGGCACTGAAGCTTTCTTT CASSGTGAGTEAFF
TRBJ1-1 TRBD1 - TRBV12-3/TRBV12-4 TGTGCCAGCAATAAACGGACAGGGGTCAACACTGAAGCTTTCTTT CASNKRTGVNTEAFF
TRBJ1-3 - - TRBV30 TGTGCCTGGAGTGTACGGGGAAACACCATATATTTT CAWSVRGNTIYF
TRBJ2-5 TRBD2 once TRBV5-1 TGCGCCAGCAGCCCGGGGGGGGTGGAGACCCAGTACTTC CASSPGGVETQYF
TRBJ1-2 - - TRBV19 TGTGCCAGTAGGTCCCTTGCGGGGGAGAACTATGGCTACACCTTC CASRSLAGENYGYTF
TRBJ2-3 - once TRBV2 TGTGCCAGCAGTGCCGGGGAGGTTGAAGATACGCAGTATTTT CASSAGEVEDTQYF
TRBJ1-3 - - TRBV12-3/TRBV12-4 TGTGCCAGCAGTTCCCGGGCCTCTGGAAACACCATATATTTT CASSSRASGNTIYF
TRBJ2-3 - - TRBV27 TGTGCCAGCAGCCTCGACTCCGATAGCACAGATACGCAGTATTTT CASSLDSDSTDTQYF